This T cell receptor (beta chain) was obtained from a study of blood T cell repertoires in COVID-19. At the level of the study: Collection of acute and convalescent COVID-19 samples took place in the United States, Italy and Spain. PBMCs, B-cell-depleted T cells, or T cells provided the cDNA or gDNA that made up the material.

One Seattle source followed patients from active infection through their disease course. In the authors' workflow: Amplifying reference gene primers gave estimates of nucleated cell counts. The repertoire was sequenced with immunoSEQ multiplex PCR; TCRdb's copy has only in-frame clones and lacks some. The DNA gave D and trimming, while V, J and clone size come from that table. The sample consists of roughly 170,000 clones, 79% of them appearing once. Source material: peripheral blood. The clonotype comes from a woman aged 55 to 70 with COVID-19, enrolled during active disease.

CDR3 residues: CASSSGTSGIADTQYF. DNA for the CDR3: TGTGCCAGCAGCTCAGGGACTAGCGGGATCGCAGATACGCAGTATTTT. V is TRBV7-3 and J is TRBJ2-3; the match to TRBD2 covers 13 bases. The CDR3 contains 16 residues. Germline V gives CDR1 SGHTA, CDR2 FQGTGA. With V trimmed by 4 bases and J by 4 bases, 5 bases remained unmatched.